The clone carrying this TCR beta chain was seen only once. The data originate from a study of blood T cell repertoires in COVID-19. Study information: Sites in the United States, Italy and Spain provided acute and convalescent COVID-19 samples. The analysed material was cDNA or gDNA that came from T cells, B-cell-depleted T cells, or PBMCs.

Losses at the gene ends were 6 bases for V and 3 bases for J; bases not matched to a gene: 7. This CDR3 spans 14 amino acids. CDR1 and CDR2 (germline): MDHEN, SYDVKM. In the original analysis: Reference gene primer amplification gave estimated nucleated cell counts. Method: immunoSEQ multiplex PCR; TCRdb's copy keeps in-frame clones and lacks some. Clonal size and the V and J genes are those of that table, whereas D and trimming came from the DNA. The sample lists approximately 150,000 clones, 80% to 90% occurring once. Sequenced input: peripheral blood. This clonotype was obtained from a man between 65 and 79 years old with acute or convalescent COVID-19. The chain carries TRBV28 and TRBJ2-5; the match to TRBD1 covers 7 bases. CDR3 nucleotides: TGTGCCAGCAGGCGCAACAGGGGAAAAGAGACCCAGTACTTC. As protein: CASRRNRGKETQYF.